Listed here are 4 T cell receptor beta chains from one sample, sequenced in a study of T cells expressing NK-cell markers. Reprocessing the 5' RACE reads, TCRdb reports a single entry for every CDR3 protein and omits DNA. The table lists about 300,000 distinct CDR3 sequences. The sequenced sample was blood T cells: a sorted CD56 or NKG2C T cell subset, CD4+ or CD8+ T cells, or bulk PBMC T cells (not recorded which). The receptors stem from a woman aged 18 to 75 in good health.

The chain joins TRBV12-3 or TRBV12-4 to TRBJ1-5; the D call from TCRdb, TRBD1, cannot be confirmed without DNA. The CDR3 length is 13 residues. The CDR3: CASSFGIHQPQHF.

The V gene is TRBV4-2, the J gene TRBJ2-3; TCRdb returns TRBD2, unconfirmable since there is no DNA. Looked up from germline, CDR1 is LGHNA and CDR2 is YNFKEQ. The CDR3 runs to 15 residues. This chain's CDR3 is CASSGKLAPTDTQYF.

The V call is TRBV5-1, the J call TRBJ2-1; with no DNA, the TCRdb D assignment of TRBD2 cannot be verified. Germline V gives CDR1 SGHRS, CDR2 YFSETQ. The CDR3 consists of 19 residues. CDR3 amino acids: CASSSYLILAGGPYNEQFF.

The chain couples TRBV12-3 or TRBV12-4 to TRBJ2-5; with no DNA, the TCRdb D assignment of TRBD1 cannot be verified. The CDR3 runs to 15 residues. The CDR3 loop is CASSPQWDGQETQYF.